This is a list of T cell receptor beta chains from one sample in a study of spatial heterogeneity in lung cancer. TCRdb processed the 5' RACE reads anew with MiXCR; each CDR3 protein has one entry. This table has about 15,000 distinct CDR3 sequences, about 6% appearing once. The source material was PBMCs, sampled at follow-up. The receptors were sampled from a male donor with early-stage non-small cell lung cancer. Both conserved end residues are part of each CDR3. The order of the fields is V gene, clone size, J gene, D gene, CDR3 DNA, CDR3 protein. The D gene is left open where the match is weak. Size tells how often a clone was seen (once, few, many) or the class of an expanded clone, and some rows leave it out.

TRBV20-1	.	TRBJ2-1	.	TGCAGTGCCTACATGCGGGCTGGGGCCTACAATGAGCAGTTCTTC	CSAYMRAGAYNEQFF
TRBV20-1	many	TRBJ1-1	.	TGCAGTGCTGATCCAGGGAGTCAAGCCACTGAAGCTTTCTTT	CSADPGSQATEAFF
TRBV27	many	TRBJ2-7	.	TGTGCCAGCAGTTTTGGGTATCTCTACGAGCAGTACTTC	CASSFGYLYEQYF
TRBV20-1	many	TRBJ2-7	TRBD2	TGCAGTGCTTCCCAGGGAGGGTCCTACGAGCAGTACTTC	CSASQGGSYEQYF
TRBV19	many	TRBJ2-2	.	TGTGCCAGTAGTGCCGGGACGAGGTGGACCGGGGAGCTGTTTTTT	CASSAGTRWTGELFF
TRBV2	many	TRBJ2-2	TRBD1	TGTGCCAGCAGCAGGGGGCCTGGGGAGCTGTTTTTT	CASSRGPGELFF
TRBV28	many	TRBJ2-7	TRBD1	TGTGCCAGCAGTTTAGAGGGACAGGGGTCCTACGAGCAGTACTTC	CASSLEGQGSYEQYF
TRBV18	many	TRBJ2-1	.	TGTGCCAGCTACCCAAGTCAGAGCTCCTACAATGAGCAGTTCTTC	CASYPSQSSYNEQFF
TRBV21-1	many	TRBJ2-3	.	TGTGCCAGCACCTCCGAGAGGGACAGGGACGCCAGCACAGATACGCAGTATTTT	CASTSERDRDASTDTQYF
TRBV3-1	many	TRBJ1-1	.	TGTGCCAGCACCGAAGGGGTATCGGACACTGAAGCTTTCTTT	CASTEGVSDTEAFF
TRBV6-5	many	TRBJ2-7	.	TGTGCCAGCAGTTCCCTTGCCGCAGGGACTCGCTACGAGCAGTACTTC	CASSSLAAGTRYEQYF
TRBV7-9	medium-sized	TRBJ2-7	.	TGTGCCAGCAGCACGTCAGCCTACGAGCAGTACTTC	CASSTSAYEQYF
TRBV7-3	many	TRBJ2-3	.	TGTGCCAGCAGCACCCGGAGGGGAGATACGCAGTATTTT	CASSTRRGDTQYF
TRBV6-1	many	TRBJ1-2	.	TGTGCCAGCAGTGAAGTGGGCTATGGCTACACCTTC	CASSEVGYGYTF
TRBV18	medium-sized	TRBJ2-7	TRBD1	TGTGCCAGCTCACGCTCGGGACAGGGGTACTACGAGCAGTACTTC	CASSRSGQGYYEQYF
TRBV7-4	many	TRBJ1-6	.	TGTGCCAGCAGCTCTATCCCCGGCAGCAGCTCTATCCCCGGACACGCGTTGAATTCACCCCTCCACTTT	CASSSIPGSSSIPGHALNSPLHF
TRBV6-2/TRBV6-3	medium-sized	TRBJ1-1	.	TGTGCCAGCAGTCCTAACCGGAACACTGAAGCTTTCTTT	CASSPNRNTEAFF
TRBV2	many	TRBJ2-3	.	TGTGCCAGCAGTGAAATGGGTACGCAGTATTTT	CASSEMGTQYF
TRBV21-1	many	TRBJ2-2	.	TGTGCCAGCAGCAAAAACACCGGGGAGCTGTTTTTT	CASSKNTGELFF
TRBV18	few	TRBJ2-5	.	TGTGCCAGCTCACCAGGGGGGCAAGAGACCCAGTACTTC	CASSPGGQETQYF
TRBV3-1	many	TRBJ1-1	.	TGTGCCAGCAGCCAAGATGTGGTGAGTGGCACTGAAGCTTTCTTT	CASSQDVVSGTEAFF
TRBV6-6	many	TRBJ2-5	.	TGTGCCAGCAGTTACGGGGGTGAGCAAGAGACCCAGTACTTC	CASSYGGEQETQYF
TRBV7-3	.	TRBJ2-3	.	TGTGCCAGCAGCTTATTGGGAGCCGCAGATACGCAGTATTTT	CASSLLGAADTQYF
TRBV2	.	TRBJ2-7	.	TGTGCCAGCAGCCCGGGACGGTCCTACGAGCAGTACTTC	CASSPGRSYEQYF
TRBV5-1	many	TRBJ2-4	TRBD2	TGCGCCAGCGCGGATCTAGCGGGAGGTATTCAGTACTTC	CASADLAGGIQYF
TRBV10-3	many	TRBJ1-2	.	TGTGCCATCAGCGAAGACAGAAACTATGGCTACACCTTC	CAISEDRNYGYTF
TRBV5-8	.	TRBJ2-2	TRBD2	TGTGCCAGCAGCTTTTTAGCGGGAGGGCCGGCCGGCACCGGGGAGCTGTTTTTT	CASSFLAGGPAGTGELFF
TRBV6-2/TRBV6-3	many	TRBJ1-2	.	TGTGCCAGCAGTTACATCGGCGGCTACTCTGGCTACACCTTC	CASSYIGGYSGYTF
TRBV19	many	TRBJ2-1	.	TGTGCCAGTAGTAGTTGGGGGAGGAGCTCCTACAATGAGCAGTTCTTC	CASSSWGRSSYNEQFF
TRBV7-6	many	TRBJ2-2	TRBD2	TGTGCCAGCAGCTCACTAGCGGGAGGGCCTGGTACCGGGGAGCTGTTTTTT	CASSSLAGGPGTGELFF
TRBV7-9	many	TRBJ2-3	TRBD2	TGTGCCAGCAGCTCCCCGGCCAAGCGGGAGTCGGTTACGCAGTATTTT	CASSSPAKRESVTQYF
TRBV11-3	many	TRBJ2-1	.	TGTGCCAGCAGCTTAGACGGGCGAGACAATGAGCAGTTCTTC	CASSLDGRDNEQFF
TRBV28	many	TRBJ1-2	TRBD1	TGTGCCATCCGACCCGGGACAGGGGGCGAAGGCTACACCTTC	CAIRPGTGGEGYTF
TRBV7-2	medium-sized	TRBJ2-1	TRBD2	TGTGCCAGCACCTTCGGACTAGCGGGAGTTGAGCAGTTCTTC	CASTFGLAGVEQFF
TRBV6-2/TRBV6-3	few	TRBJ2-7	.	TGTGCCAGCAGTTCCCCGCCCGAGCAGTACTTC	CASSSPPEQYF
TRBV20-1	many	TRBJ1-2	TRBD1	TGCAGTGCTAGAGGGCCAGGGGGCGGCTACACCTTC	CSARGPGGGYTF
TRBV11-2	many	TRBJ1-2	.	TGTGCCAGCAGCTTAGACAGGGGCGGCTACACCTTC	CASSLDRGGYTF
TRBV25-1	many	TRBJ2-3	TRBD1	TGTGCCAGCAGATCAACAGGGGTCGCAGATACGCAGTATTTT	CASRSTGVADTQYF
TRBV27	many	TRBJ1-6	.	TGTGCCAGCAGTTTATCACAGGCATCGCCAAATTCACCCCTCCACTTT	CASSLSQASPNSPLHF
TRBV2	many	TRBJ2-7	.	TGTGCCAGCGGCATCGGGTTGTACGAGCAGTACTTC	CASGIGLYEQYF
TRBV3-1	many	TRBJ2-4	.	TGTGCCAGCAGCCAAGGAGGGGCCAAAAACATTCAGTACTTC	CASSQGGAKNIQYF
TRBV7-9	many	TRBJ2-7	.	TGTGCCAGCAGCTTAGCCGGGGCCCACGAGCAGTACTTC	CASSLAGAHEQYF
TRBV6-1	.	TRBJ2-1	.	TGTGCCAGCAGTGCCCCAGATAAGTACAATGAGCAGTTCTTC	CASSAPDKYNEQFF
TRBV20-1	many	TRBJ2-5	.	TGCAGTGCTAGTCTGTACCTTCAAGCACCCCAAGAGACCCAGTACTTC	CSASLYLQAPQETQYF
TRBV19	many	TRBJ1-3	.	TGTGCCAGTTGTCATACACCGGGCGTCGGAAACACCATATATTTT	CASCHTPGVGNTIYF
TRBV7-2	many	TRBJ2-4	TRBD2	TGTGCCAGCAGCTTAGCTCCTAGCGGGAGGGCCGGGGGCAAAAACATTCAGTACTTC	CASSLAPSGRAGGKNIQYF
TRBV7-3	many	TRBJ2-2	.	TGTGCCAGCAGCTTAAGGGTCACCGGGGAGCTGTTTTTT	CASSLRVTGELFF
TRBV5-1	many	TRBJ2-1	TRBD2	TGCGCCAGCAGCTTGGGACTAGCGGGAGCAGCTTACAATGAGCAGTTCTTC	CASSLGLAGAAYNEQFF
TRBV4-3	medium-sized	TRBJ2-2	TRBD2	TGCGCCAGCAGCCAAGATGGTGCGGCTAGCGGGACGAACACCGGGGAGCTGTTTTTT	CASSQDGAASGTNTGELFF
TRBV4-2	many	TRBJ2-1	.	TGTGCCAGCAGCCAAGGGCAAGGGGGGGACTCCTACAATGAGCAGTTCTTC	CASSQGQGGDSYNEQFF
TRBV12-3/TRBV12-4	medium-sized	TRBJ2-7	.	TGTGCCAGCAGTACGCTGGGCAGCGAGCAGTACTTC	CASSTLGSEQYF
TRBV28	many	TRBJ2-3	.	TGTGCCAGCAGCCCCGGGGGAGGCACAGATACGCAGTATTTT	CASSPGGGTDTQYF
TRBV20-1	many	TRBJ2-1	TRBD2	TGCAGTGCGGATGGGACTAGCGGGATAGTAAATGAGCAGTTCTTC	CSADGTSGIVNEQFF
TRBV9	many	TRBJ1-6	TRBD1	TGTGCCAGCAGCGCAACCGGGACAGGGTCTTCACCCCTCCACTTT	CASSATGTGSSPLHF
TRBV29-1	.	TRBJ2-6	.	TGCAGCGTTGGATCCCACTCTGGGGCCAACGTCCTGACTTTC	CSVGSHSGANVLTF
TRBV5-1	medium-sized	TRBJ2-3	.	TGCGCCAGCAGCCGGGGCACAGATACGCAGTATTTT	CASSRGTDTQYF
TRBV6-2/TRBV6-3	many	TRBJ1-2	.	TGTGCCAGCAGTTACTCGAGTAACAGGGCGGCTGTGGACTATGGCTACACCTTC	CASSYSSNRAAVDYGYTF
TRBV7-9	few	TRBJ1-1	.	TGTGCCAGCAGCCGACCTGGACTGAACACTGAAGCTTTCTTT	CASSRPGLNTEAFF
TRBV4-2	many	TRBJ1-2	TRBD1	TGTGCCAGCAGCCAAGACCGGGACAGCTATGGCTACACCTTC	CASSQDRDSYGYTF